Included here is one T cell receptor (beta chain) sequence, with context. Its antigen is unidentified. With 60 Vbeta and 13 Jbeta primers, the PCR was carried out. Measured with immunoSEQ multiplex PCR; TCRdb has only the in-frame clones, and not every one. The sample yields a few hundred thousand clones, 80% seen once. The entry originates in a study of cytomegalovirus exposure and HLA in healthy donors. Regarding the study as a whole: By HLA locus, TCR association rates varied in a later analysis, with DRB1 showing the most and HLA-C the fewest. About 87% or about 30% of the time was how often most TCR beta V segments were productive, according to an earlier analysis. A missense variant in DCLRE1C was later tied to TCR beta V- and J-gene trimming.

Trimming shortened V by 2 bases and J by 5 bases, and 6 bases separated the two germline ends. The CDR3 contains 13 residues. Germline V gene lookup returns CDR1 LNHDA and CDR2 SQIVND (reference sequence). This chain uses TRBV19 with TRBJ2-2; unclear D gene. Specimen: PBMCs. The TCR was taken from a girl aged 2-15 years in good health and CMV-seronegative. This chain's CDR3 is CASSIYFTGELFF. CDR3 DNA: TGTGCCAGTAGTATATACTTTACCGGGGAGCTGTTTTTT.